The next 22 T cell receptor beta chains were all read from a single sample in a study of chemoradiotherapy in HPV16-positive cancers. Clones were sequenced by immunoSEQ multiplex PCR, and TCRdb holds only the in-frame ones, with some missing. Of 40,000 to 60,000 clones listed, roughly nine tenths are singletons. Sequenced here: blood, sampled from a patient who underwent chemoradiotherapy. Every receptor here comes from a human donor with HPV-associated anogenital cancer.

The chain is built from TRBV4-1 and TRBJ1-2; 8 bases align to TRBD1. CDR3 size: 14 residues. V was pared by 4 bases and J by 3 bases, with 4 bases of the junction left unmatched. The germline V gene encodes CDR1 MGHRA and CDR2 YSYEKL. CDR3 protein: CASSLWGQDYGYTF. The CDR3, as DNA: TGCGCCAGCAGCCTTTGGGGACAGGACTATGGCTACACCTTC.

The V gene is TRBV7-8, the J gene TRBJ2-5; D unresolved. Germline values: CDR1 SGHVS, CDR2 FQNEAQ. Deletions cut 5 bases from V and 2 bases from J, with 15 bases between. The CDR3 runs 15 residues. The CDR3 DNA reads as TGTGCCAGCAGCCCTTCCCGGGTTGAGCAAGAGACCCAGTACTTC. Translating gives CASSPSRVEQETQYF.

The J gene is TRBJ2-5, the V gene TRBV6-5; D could derive from TRBD1 or TRBD2 (6 bases each). The CDR3 sequence is 15 residues long. Looked up from germline, CDR1 is MNHEY and CDR2 is SVGAGI. Trimming took 0 bases from V and 4 from J, leaving 12 bases between them. The CDR3 DNA follows: TGTGCCAGCAGTTACTCTTATAGGGGGGCAGAGACCCAGTACTTC. Translation: CASSYSYRGAETQYF.

The chain links TRBV30 to TRBJ1-4; D unresolved. CDR1 and CDR2 from the germline V gene are GTSNPN and SVGIG (reference sequence). CDR3 size: 14 residues. Trimming took 6 bases from V and 7 from J, leaving 18 bases between them. The CDR3 DNA reads as TGTGCCTGCCCTCCGGCCTCAGGCGGTGAAAAACTGTTTTTT. It is translated as CACPPASGGEKLFF.

The CDR3 here is CASSLGGRDQPQHF. The DNA for the CDR3 is TGCGCCAGCAGCTTAGGGGGGCGCGATCAGCCCCAGCATTTT. The rearrangement joins TRBV5-1 to TRBJ1-5, with a weak D call TRBD1 (6 bases). Deletions cut 2 bases from V and 5 bases from J, with 11 bases between. CDR1 is SGHRS and CDR2 is YFSETQ in the germline V gene. The CDR3 is made up of 14 amino acids.

The chain's CDR3 is CASSLKTGNTEAFF. The CDR3, as DNA: TGTGCCAGCAGCTTAAAGACAGGGAACACTGAAGCTTTCTTT. This chain links TRBV9 with TRBJ1-1; D perhaps matches TRBD1 (6 bases). CDR1 is SGDLS, CDR2 YYNGEE, per germline. With 4 bases removed from V and 1 base from J, the gap between germline ends came to 11 bases. The CDR3 covers 14 residues.

The rearrangement uses TRBV19 and TRBJ1-2; D is perhaps TRBD1 (5 bases). This CDR3 is 16 amino acids long. CDR1 is LNHDA and CDR2 is SQIVND in the germline V gene (reference sequence). Trimming stripped 0 bases from V and 4 bases from J, with 15 bases between. The CDR3 is CASSIEGMDGAYGYTF. In DNA form, the CDR3 reads TGTGCCAGTAGTATAGAGGGTATGGACGGGGCCTATGGCTACACCTTC.

This clone was found once. The V gene is TRBV2, the J gene TRBJ2-7; maybe TRBD2 (5 bases). V dropped 6 bases and J dropped 2 bases, with 14 bases sitting between them. Germline loops: CDR1 SNHLY, CDR2 FYNNEI. CDR3 size: 14 residues. The CDR3 reads CASSLGLGPYEQYF. The CDR3 DNA reads TGTGCCAGCAGCCTCGGACTGGGCCCCTACGAGCAGTACTTC.

The V call is TRBV18, the J call TRBJ1-1, with D uncertain. Deletions cut 3 bases from V and 8 bases from J, with 13 bases between. From germline, CDR1 is KGHSH and CDR2 LQKENI. CDR3 length: 13 amino acids. This CDR3 reads CASSPSARWEAFF. The CDR3 DNA reads as TGTGCCAGCTCACCCTCCGCCAGATGGGAAGCTTTCTTT.

The chain couples TRBV30 to TRBJ2-1; D may be TRBD1 or TRBD2 (5 bases each). The CDR3 is 14 residues long. Trimming removed 2 bases from V and 7 bases from J, with 15 bases in between. CDR1 GTSNPN and CDR2 SVGIG come from the germline V gene (reference sequence). CDR3 DNA: TGTGCCTGGAGTAAAGGGACCGAGACTAATGAGCAGTTCTTC. Its protein product is CAWSKGTETNEQFF.

The rearrangement joins TRBV5-6 to TRBJ1-5, with D uncertain. The germline V gene has CDR1 SGHDT and CDR2 YYEEEE. The CDR3 length is 13 residues. V lost 0 bases and J 4 bases, leaving 5 bases between the germline ends. For the CDR3, the DNA is TGTGCCAGCAGCTTGGCGGAAAATCAGCCCCAGCATTTT. This encodes CASSLAENQPQHF.

The chain carries TRBV27 and TRBJ2-7; 9 bases are a match to TRBD1. CDR1 and CDR2 from the germline V gene are MNHEY and SMNVEV (reference sequence). This CDR3 comprises 15 residues. V shed 8 bases and J 6 bases; nucleotides not matched to a gene: 14. In DNA form, the CDR3 reads TGTGCCAGCTGCTTAGTGGGGGACAGGGCTGGCGAGCAGTACTTC. It codes for CASCLVGDRAGEQYF.

The V and J genes are TRBV6-1 and TRBJ1-4, with D hard to call. Between the trimmed V and J ends, which lost 5 bases and 5 bases, there was a span of 15 bases. Germline assignment: CDR1 MNHNS and CDR2 SASEGT. There are 15 residues in the CDR3. CDR3 amino acids: CASSRTAAENEKLFF. CDR3 DNA sequence: TGTGCCAGCAGTCGCACGGCCGCGGAAAATGAAAAACTGTTTTTT.

The gene calls are TRBV25-1 and TRBJ2-1; the D is unclear. The CDR3 consists of 15 residues. V lost 2 bases and J lost 5, with 13 bases in between. Germline CDR1 MGHDK, CDR2 SYGVNS. DNA for the CDR3: TGTGCCAGCAGTGAACCATCTGGGTACCACAATGAGCAGTTCTTC. Its protein product is CASSEPSGYHNEQFF. The full variable domain, its missing parts supplied by reference TRBV25-1 and TRBJ2-1, is EADIYQTPRYLVIGTGKKITLECSQTMGHDKMYWYQQDPGMELHLIHYSYGVNSTEKGDLSSESTVSRIRTEHFPLTLESARPSHTSQYLCASSEPSGYHNEQFFGPGTRLTVL.

V usage is TRBV7-2 and J usage is TRBJ2-5, with TRBD2 matching over 8 bases. Trimming cost V 0 bases and J 3 bases; bases outside gene matches: 3. This CDR3 spans 15 amino acids. Germline CDR1 and CDR2: SGHTA and FQGNSA. CDR3 bases: TGTGCCAGCAGCTTAGCCGGGACTAGGGAAGAGACCCAGTACTTC. It codes for CASSLAGTREETQYF.

This CDR3 reads CASSLARQVNSPLHF. DNA for the CDR3: TGCGCCAGCAGCTTGGCGCGTCAGGTTAATTCACCCCTCCACTTT. This sequence joins TRBV5-1 and TRBJ1-6; D ambiguous. Germline V gene sequence: CDR1 SGHRS, CDR2 YFSETQ. Trimming stripped 0 bases from V and 6 bases from J, with 10 bases between. This CDR3 spans 15 amino acids.

This chain joins TRBV7-9 and TRBJ2-7, with 9 bases aligning to TRBD1. The ends lost 5 bases at V and 6 bases at J; junction bases unmatched: 11. The V gene's germline CDR1 is SEHNR and CDR2 FQNEAQ (reference sequence). The CDR3 is 15 amino acids. CDR3 nucleotides: TGTGCCAGCAGCAACTGGGGACAGGGATTGAGCGAGCAGTACTTC. Protein product: CASSNWGQGLSEQYF.

This chain connects TRBV5-6 to TRBJ2-5; no clear D. The end of the DNA is better explained by TRBJ2-7, so the J call may be wrong. Germline CDR1 reads SGHDT; CDR2 reads YYEEEE. This CDR3 is 14 amino acids long. The DNA for the CDR3 is TGTGCCAGCAGTCCGAGGATTTTGAACTACGAGCAGTACTTC. This sequence encodes CASSPRILNYEQYF.

The chain employs TRBV7-2 and TRBJ2-4; D gene unclear. Trimming cost V 0 bases and J 3 bases, with 0 bases left between them. Germline CDR1 is SGHTA and CDR2 is FQGNSA. The CDR3 loop spans 12 amino acids. DNA for the CDR3: TGTGCCAGCAGCTTAGCCAAAAACATTCAGTACTTC. Protein product: CASSLAKNIQYF. The variable domain in full, with the rest retrieved from reference TRBV7-2 and TRBJ2-4, is GAGVSQSPSNKVTEKGKDVELRCDPISGHTALYWYRQSLGQGLEFLIYFQGNSAPDKSGLPSDRFSAERTGGSVSTLTIQRTQQEDSAVYLCASSLAKNIQYFGAGTRLSVL.

CDR3 coding DNA: TGTGCCAGCAGGGTGAGTAACAATCAGCCCCAGCATTTT. It yields the protein CASRVSNNQPQHF. The chain has TRBV28 and TRBJ1-5; no clear D. The V gene's germline CDR1 is MDHEN and CDR2 SYDVKM. The length of the CDR3 is 13 residues. Deletions cut 6 bases from V and 3 bases from J, with 9 bases between.

The chain employs TRBV15 and TRBJ2-2, with D possibly being TRBD2 (6 bases). The CDR3 has 14 residues. The ends were cut back, 5 bases at V and 1 base at J, with 8 bases in the middle. Germline CDR1 reads LNHNV; CDR2 reads YYDKDF (reference sequence). The CDR3 reads CATSRAGNTGELFF. For the CDR3, the DNA is TGTGCCACCAGCCGAGCGGGGAACACCGGGGAGCTGTTTTTT.

The chain joins TRBV6-5 to TRBJ2-7, with D uncertain. Deletions cut 6 bases from V and 6 bases from J, with 15 bases between. CDR3 length equals 13 residues. The germline V gene has CDR1 MNHEY and CDR2 SVGAGI. The CDR3 DNA sequence: TGTGCCAGCAGCCCTATGGGGAATTTCGAGCAGTACTTC. Its protein product is CASSPMGNFEQYF.